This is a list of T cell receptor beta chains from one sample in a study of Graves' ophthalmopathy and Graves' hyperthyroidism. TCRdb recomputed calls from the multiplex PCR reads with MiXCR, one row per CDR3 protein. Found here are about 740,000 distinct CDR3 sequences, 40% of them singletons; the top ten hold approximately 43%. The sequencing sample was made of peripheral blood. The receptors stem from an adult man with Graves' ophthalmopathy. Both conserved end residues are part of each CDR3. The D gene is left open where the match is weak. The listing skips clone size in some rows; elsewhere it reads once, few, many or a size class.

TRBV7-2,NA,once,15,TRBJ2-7,CAWSVLGAEGYEQYF,TGTGCCTGGAGTGTACTAGGCGCGGAGGGCTACGAGCAGTACTTC
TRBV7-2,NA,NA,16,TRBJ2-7,CASSLDGKGNQPQQYF,TGTGCCAGCAGCTTAGATGGTAAGGGCAATCAGCCCCAGCAGTACTTC
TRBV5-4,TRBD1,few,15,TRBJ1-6,CASSQSRDRSLPLHF,TGTGCCAGCAGCCAATCCCGGGACAGGTCCTTACCCCTCCACTTT
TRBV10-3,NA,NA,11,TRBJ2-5,CAIRMGETQYF,TGTGCCATCAGGATGGGGGAGACCCAGTACTTC
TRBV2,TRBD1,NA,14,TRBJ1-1,CAAVKGQGAVEAFF,TGTGCAGCAGTCAAAGGACAGGGGGCCGTTGAAGCTTTCTTT
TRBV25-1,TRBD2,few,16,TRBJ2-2,CASSYARTSGTGELFF,TGTGCCAGCAGTTACGCGAGGACTAGCGGCACCGGGGAGCTGTTTTTT
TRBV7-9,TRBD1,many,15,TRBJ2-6,CASSQGANGANVLTF,TGTGCCAGCAGCCAGGGGGCGAATGGGGCCAACGTCCTGACTTTC
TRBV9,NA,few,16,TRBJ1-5,CASRGYRVYSNQPQHF,TGTGCCAGCAGGGGGTACAGGGTGTATAGCAATCAGCCCCAGCATTTT
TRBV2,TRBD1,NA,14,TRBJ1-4,CASSKQGPNEKLFF,TGTGCCAGCAGTAAACAGGGGCCTAATGAAAAACTGTTTTTT
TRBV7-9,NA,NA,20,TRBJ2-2,CATKQGATLAGSGSIGELFF,TGTGCCACCAAACAGGGGGCAACTTTAGCGGGAAGCGGTTCCATCGGGGAGCTGTTTTTT
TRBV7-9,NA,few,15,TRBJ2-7,CASSFHQGKAYEQYF,TGTGCCAGCAGCTTCCATCAGGGAAAGGCCTACGAGCAGTACTTC
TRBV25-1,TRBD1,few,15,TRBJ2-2,CASSSGTGTTGELFF,TGTGCCAGCAGTTCCGGGACAGGGACCACCGGGGAGCTGTTTTTT
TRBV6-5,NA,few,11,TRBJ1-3,CASSRTDTIYF,TGTGCCAGCAGCCGAACAGACACCATATATTTT
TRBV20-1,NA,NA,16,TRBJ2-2,CSAISWPNANTGELFF,TGCAGTGCTATATCTTGGCCGAACGCGAACACCGGGGAGCTGTTTTTT
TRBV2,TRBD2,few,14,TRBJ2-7,CASRLSSGGYEQYF,TGTGCCAGCAGGCTCTCCAGCGGGGGCTACGAGCAGTACTTC
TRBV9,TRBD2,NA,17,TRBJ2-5,CASSGTGTSGSSETQYF,TGTGCCAGCAGCGGTACAGGGACTAGCGGGAGCAGTGAGACCCAGTACTTC
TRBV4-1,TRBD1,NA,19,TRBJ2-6,CASSQNRGQGAGGANVLTF,TGCGCCAGCAGCCAGAATCGGGGACAGGGGGCAGGTGGGGCCAACGTCCTGACTTTC
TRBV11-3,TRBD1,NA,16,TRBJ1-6,CASSQVAGQGDGSLHF,TGTGCCAGCAGCCAAGTTGCGGGACAGGGGGACGGGAGCCTCCACTTT
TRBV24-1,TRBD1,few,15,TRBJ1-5,CASRKQGSGNQPQHF,TGTGCCAGCAGAAAACAGGGGTCTGGCAATCAGCCCCAGCATTTT
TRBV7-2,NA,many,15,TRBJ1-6,CASSTRQYTNSPLHF,TGTGCCAGCAGCACCCGACAGTACACCAATTCACCCCTCCACTTT
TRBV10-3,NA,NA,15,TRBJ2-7,CASSYLAVGEYEQYF,TGTGCCAGCAGTTACTTGGCAGTCGGAGAATACGAGCAGTACTTC
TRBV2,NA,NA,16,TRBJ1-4,CASRPLGAGTNEKLFF,TGTGCCAGCAGACCCCTTGGCGCGGGGACTAATGAAAAACTGTTTTTT
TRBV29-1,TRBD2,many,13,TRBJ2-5,CSVGLAGRETQYF,TGCAGCGTTGGCCTAGCGGGACGGGAGACCCAGTACTTC
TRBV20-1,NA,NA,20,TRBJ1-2,CSARVYRWVTDPGANYGYTF,TGCAGTGCTAGAGTTTACCGCTGGGTGACGGACCCGGGAGCTAACTATGGCTACACCTTC
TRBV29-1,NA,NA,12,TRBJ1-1,CSVERLGTEAFF,TGCAGCGTTGAGCGGCTGGGCACTGAAGCTTTCTTT
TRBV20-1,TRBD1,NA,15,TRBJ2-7,CSARNRGSGGNEQYF,TGCAGTGCTAGAAACAGGGGGAGTGGCGGGAACGAGCAGTACTTC
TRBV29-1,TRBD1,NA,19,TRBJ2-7,CSVEDRSARDQDRVYEQYF,TGCAGCGTTGAAGATCGAAGTGCTAGAGATCAGGACAGGGTCTACGAGCAGTACTTC
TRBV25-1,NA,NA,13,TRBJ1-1,CASGSPVETEAFF,TGTGCTAGCGGCAGCCCGGTCGAGACTGAAGCTTTCTTT
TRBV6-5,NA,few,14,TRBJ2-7,CASSLYRESYEQYF,TGTGCCAGCAGCTTATACCGGGAATCCTACGAGCAGTACTTC
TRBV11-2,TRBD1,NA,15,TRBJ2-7,CASSLRDRGTYEQYF,TGTGCCAGCAGCTTAAGGGACAGGGGTACCTACGAGCAGTACTTC
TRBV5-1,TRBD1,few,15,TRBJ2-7,CASSWTGGSSYEQYF,TGCGCCAGCAGCTGGACAGGGGGAAGCTCCTACGAGCAGTACTTC
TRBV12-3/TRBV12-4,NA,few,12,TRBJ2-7,CASRAVGDQLYF,TGTGCCAGCAGGGCCGTCGGGGACCAGCTGTACTTC
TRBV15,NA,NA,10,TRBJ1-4,CATSREKLFF,TGTGCCACCAGCAGAGAAAAACTGTTTTTT
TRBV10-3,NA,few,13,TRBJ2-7,CASSSESMYEQYF,TGTGCCAGCAGCTCGGAGTCAATGTACGAGCAGTACTTC
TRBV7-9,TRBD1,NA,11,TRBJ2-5,CASSRTGGQYF,TGTGCCAGCAGCCGAACAGGGGGCCAGTACTTC
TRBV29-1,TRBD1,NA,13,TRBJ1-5,CSVVIRGDQPQHF,TGCAGCGTTGTAATCAGGGGGGATCAGCCCCAGCATTTT
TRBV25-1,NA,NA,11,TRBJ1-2,CASSEGMGDSF,TGTGCCAGCAGTGAAGGGATGGGCGACTCCTTC
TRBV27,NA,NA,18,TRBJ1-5,CASSSERDPRGSNQPQHF,TGTGCCAGCAGTTCCGAACGCGATCCACGCGGGAGCAATCAGCCCCAGCATTTT
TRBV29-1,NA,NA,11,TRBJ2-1,CSVNDYNEQFF,TGCAGCGTGAACGATTACAATGAGCAGTTCTTC
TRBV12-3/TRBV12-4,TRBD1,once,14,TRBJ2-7,CASSGTGGIDEQYF,TGTGCCAGCAGTGGGACAGGGGGCATCGACGAGCAGTACTTC
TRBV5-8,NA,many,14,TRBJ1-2,CASSPVNRESGYTF,TGTGCCAGCAGCCCGGTCAACAGGGAGAGTGGCTACACCTTC
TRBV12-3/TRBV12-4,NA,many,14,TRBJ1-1,CASSLQAGGTEAFF,TGTGCCAGCAGTTTGCAGGCCGGGGGCACTGAAGCTTTCTTT
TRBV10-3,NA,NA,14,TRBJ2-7,CAIMTVSRSYEQYF,TGTGCCATCATGACGGTATCCCGCTCCTACGAGCAGTACTTC
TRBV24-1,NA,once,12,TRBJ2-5,CASRIRTETQYF,TGTGCCAGCAGAATCAGGACGGAGACCCAGTACTTC
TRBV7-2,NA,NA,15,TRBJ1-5,CASSQEWGSNQPQHF,TGCGCCAGCAGCCAAGAATGGGGAAGCAATCAGCCCCAGCATTTT
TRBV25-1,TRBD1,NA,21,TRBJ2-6,CASSDPGQGPGRHSGANVLTF,TGTGCCAGCAGTGACCCGGGACAGGGGCCCGGTCGACACTCTGGGGCCAACGTCCTGACTTTT
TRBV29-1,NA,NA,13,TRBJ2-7,CSVDYRGAGEQYF,TGCAGCGTTGATTATAGGGGGGCGGGGGAGCAGTACTTC
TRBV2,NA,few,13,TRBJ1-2,CASKRYRDYGYTF,TGTGCCAGCAAACGGTACAGAGACTATGGCTACACCTTC
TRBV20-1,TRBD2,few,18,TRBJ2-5,CSASPQRRLAGGQETQYF,TGCAGTGCTAGTCCTCAACGTAGACTAGCGGGGGGTCAAGAGACCCAGTACTTC
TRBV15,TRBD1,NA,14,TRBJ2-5,CATSSAQQGPAQYF,TGTGCCACCAGCAGTGCGCAACAGGGGCCAGCCCAGTACTTC
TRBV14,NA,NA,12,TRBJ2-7,CASSPNPDEQYF,TGTGCCAGCAGTCCCAACCCTGACGAGCAGTACTTC
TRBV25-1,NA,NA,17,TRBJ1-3,CASSDLRRADSGNTIYF,TGTGCCAGCAGTGATCTCCGACGGGCAGACTCTGGAAACACCATATATTTT